This entry features one T cell receptor (beta chain) sequence. In this sample, this clonotype turned up many times. There is no known antigen for this receptor. No much larger clone exists at a distance of one base, and base qualities are not known. The V end loses 3 bases and the J end loses 1 base, and a stretch of 19 bases separates them. CDR1 and CDR2, per the germline V gene, are SGDLS and YYNGEE. Its CDR3 holds 18 amino acids, cysteine through phenylalanine. Just CDR3 DNA is preserved here, 54 bases in frame from base 1. Receptor libraries were prepared by PCR. Sequencing took place on an Illumina HiSeq 2500. TCR libraries were prepared with molecular barcoding, using unique molecular identifiers to normalize TCRbeta repertoire quantification. The public reads were reprocessed in TCRdb via fastp at Q25 and MiXCR, keeping in-frame beta chains. Duplicate CDR3 protein sequences are folded into a single record with the most common DNA and genes. The sample table shows fewer than 700,000 distinct CDR3 sequences, and roughly 13% are seen once. The ten top clones hold 2.2% of the sample.

Interpreted using the paper, the treatment or condition label stands for: allogeneic hematopoietic cell transplantation with graft depleted of TCRalphabeta T cells and CD19 B cells. The children who served as transplant recipients had been given grafts of TCRalphabeta/CD19-depleted allogeneic hematopoietic cells. This sample is drawn from a study of T-cell reconstitution after alpha-beta-depleted transplantation in children (dated by TCRdb to 2016 to 2018). Study-wide context: T-cell immune reconstitution after TCRalphabeta/CD19-depleted allogeneic hematopoietic cell transplantation in children was quantitatively tracked in the study by means of TCR repertoire profiling. Paper-wide results and their limitations: In some patients, the high TCRbeta diversity seen at day 60 was put down to recipient T cells and intrathymic progenitors that had survived conditioning. The apparently early alphabetaT-cell count recovery about two months after transplant was reportedly dependent on only several hundred rapidly expanded clones derived from non-depleted graft cells. Hyperexpanded clone frequencies declined over subsequent months; after one year, T-cell counts and TCRbeta diversity were mostly attributed to newly produced T cells.

This clonotype was obtained from a male patient between 5 and 17 years old who had a stem cell transplant for acute myeloid leukemia, so the T cells may come from the graft donor. Recombination connected TRBV9 to TRBJ2-2; TRBD2 is perhaps the D gene, given 6 matching bases. The sample was PBMCs, mostly from graft donor cells, taken 360 days after TCRalphabeta/CD19-depleted stem cell transplant. The encoded CDR3 is CASSAPGRLARNTGELFF. The sequence in DNA is TGTGCCAGCAGCGCTCCAGGGAGGCTAGCGAGGAACACCGGGGAGCTGTTTTTT.